This T cell receptor beta chain was identified during a study of technical replicates of blood from a handful of donors. This CDR3 is 14 amino acids long. V dropped 4 bases and J dropped 2; count of bases not matched to a gene: 3. Germline V gene lookup returns CDR1 SNHLY and CDR2 FYNNEI. The assay was immunoSEQ multiplex PCR, and TCRdb's table has in-frame clones only and misses some. The sample has approximately 81,000 clones; 96% are singletons. The rearrangement links TRBV2 to TRBJ1-1, with 8 bases aligning to TRBD1. Specimen: T cells isolated from PBMCs. This receptor was obtained from a human donor in good health. The CDR3 spells CASSVTGGNTEAFF. Written as DNA, the CDR3 is TGTGCCAGCAGTGTTACAGGGGGAAACACTGAAGCTTTCTTT.